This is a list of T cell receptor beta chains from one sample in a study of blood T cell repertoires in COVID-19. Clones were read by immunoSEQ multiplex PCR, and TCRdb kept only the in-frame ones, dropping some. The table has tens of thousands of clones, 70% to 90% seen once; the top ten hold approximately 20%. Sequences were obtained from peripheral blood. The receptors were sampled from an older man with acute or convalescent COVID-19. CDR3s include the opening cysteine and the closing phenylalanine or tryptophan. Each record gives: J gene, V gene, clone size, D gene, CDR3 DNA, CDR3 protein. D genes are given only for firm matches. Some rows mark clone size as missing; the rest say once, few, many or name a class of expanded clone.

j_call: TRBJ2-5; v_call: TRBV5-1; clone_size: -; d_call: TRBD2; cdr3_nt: TGCGCCAGCAGCTTGGTAGGACTAGCGGAGACCCAGTACTTC; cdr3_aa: CASSLVGLAETQYF
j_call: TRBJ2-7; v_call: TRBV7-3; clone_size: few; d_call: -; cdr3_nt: TGTGCCAGCAGCTTAGGCCCAGGGAGGCACGAGCAGTACTTC; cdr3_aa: CASSLGPGRHEQYF
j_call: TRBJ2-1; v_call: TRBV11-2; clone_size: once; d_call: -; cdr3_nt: TGTGCCAGCAGCTTAGATCTCGTCAATGAGCAGTTCTTC; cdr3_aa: CASSLDLVNEQFF
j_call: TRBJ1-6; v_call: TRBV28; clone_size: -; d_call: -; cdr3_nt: TGTGCCAGCAGCCTACGAGGGGGTGCCTATAATTCACCCCTCCACTTT; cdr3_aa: CASSLRGGAYNSPLHF
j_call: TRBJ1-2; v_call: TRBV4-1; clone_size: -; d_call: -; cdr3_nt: TGCGCCAGCAGCCAATGGGCCCGAGCTGACTATGGCTACACCTTC; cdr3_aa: CASSQWARADYGYTF
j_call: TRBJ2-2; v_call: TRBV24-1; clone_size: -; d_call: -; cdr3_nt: TGTGCCACCAGTCCGATAGGGGTTGACGGGGAGCTGTTTTTT; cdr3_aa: CATSPIGVDGELFF
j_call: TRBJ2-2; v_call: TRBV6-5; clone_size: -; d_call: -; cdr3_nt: TGTGCCACACGGGACATCCGGACCGGGGAGCTGTTTTTT; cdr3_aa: CATRDIRTGELFF
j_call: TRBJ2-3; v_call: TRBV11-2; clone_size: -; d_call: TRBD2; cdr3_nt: TGTGCCAGCAGCCCGCTAGCGGGAGAGGTCGGTACGCAGTATTTT; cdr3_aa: CASSPLAGEVGTQYF
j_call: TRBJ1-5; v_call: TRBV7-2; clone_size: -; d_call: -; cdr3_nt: TGTGCCAGCAGCGCAGGGGCAGGGAATCAGCCCCAGCATTTT; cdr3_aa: CASSAGAGNQPQHF
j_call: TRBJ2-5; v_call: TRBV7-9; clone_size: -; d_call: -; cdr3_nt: TGTGCCAGCAGCCTCTCTCCCCAGGAGACCCAGTACTTC; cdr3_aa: CASSLSPQETQYF
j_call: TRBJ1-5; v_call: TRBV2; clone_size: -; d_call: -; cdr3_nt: TGTGCCAGCAGTGACAGGGTAGGTCAGCCCCAGCATTTT; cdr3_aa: CASSDRVGQPQHF
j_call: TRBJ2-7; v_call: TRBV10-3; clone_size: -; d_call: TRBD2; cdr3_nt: TGTGCCATCAGGGGGGACTACTACGAGCAGTACTTC; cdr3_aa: CAIRGDYYEQYF
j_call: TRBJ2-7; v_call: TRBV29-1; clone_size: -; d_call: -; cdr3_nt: TGCAGCACGCTGTCGGACGAGCAGTACTTC; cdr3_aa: CSTLSDEQYF
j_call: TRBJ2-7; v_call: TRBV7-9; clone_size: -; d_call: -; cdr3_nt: TGTGCCACCTCGGTCGGGGTTAATTCCTACGAGCAGTACTTC; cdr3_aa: CATSVGVNSYEQYF
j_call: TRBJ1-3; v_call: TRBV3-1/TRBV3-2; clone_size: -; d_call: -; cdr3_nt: TGTGCCAGCAGCCAAGACAGGATCTCTGGAAACACCATATATTTT; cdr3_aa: CASSQDRISGNTIYF
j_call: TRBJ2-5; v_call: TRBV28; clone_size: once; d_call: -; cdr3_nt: TGTGCCAGCAGTCCCCTGGCGGAGCAAGAGACCCAGTACTTC; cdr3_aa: CASSPLAEQETQYF
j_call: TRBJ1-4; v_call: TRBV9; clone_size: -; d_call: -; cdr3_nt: TGTGCCAGCAGCTCAGGGAACCAACCTGAAAAACTGTTTTTT; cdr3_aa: CASSSGNQPEKLFF
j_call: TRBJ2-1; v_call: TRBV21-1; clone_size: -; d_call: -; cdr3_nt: TGTGCCAGCAGCACACCCCAACAGGGGGTGAGCTATGAGCAGTTCTTC; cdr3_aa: CASSTPQQGVSYEQFF
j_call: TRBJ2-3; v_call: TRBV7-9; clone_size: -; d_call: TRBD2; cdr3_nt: TGTGCCAGCAGCTCCAGCGGGGCCACAGATACGCAGTATTTT; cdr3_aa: CASSSSGATDTQYF
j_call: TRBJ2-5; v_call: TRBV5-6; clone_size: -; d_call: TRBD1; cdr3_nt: TGTGCCAGCAGTCCAGGGGGCCCTAAGGAGACCCAGTACTTC; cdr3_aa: CASSPGGPKETQYF
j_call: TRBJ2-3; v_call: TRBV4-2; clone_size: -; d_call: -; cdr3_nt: TGTGCCAGCAGCCAAGATTCAGGGCGACTTAGCACAGATACGCAGTATTTT; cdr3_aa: CASSQDSGRLSTDTQYF
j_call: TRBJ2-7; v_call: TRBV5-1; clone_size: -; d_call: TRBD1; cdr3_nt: TGCGCCAGCAGCTTAGGGACAGGGGACGGCGAGCAGTACTTC; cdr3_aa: CASSLGTGDGEQYF
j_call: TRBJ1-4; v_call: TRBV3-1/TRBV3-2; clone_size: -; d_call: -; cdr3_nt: TGTGCCAGCAGCCAAGATCGGGGGAGTAAAATGGATGAAAAACTGTTTTTT; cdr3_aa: CASSQDRGSKMDEKLFF
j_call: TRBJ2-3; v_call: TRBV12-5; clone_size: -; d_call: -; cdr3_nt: TGTGCTAGTGGACCGGGACTCAGCTCCGATACGCAGTATTTT; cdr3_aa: CASGPGLSSDTQYF
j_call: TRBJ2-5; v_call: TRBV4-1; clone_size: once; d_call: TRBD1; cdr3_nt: TGCGCCAGCAGCCAGAACCGGGACAGCCCTTCGGAGACCCAGTACTTC; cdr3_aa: CASSQNRDSPSETQYF
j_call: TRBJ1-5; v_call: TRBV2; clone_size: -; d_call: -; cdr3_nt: TGTGCCAGCAGGTCAGGACTTAGCAATCAGCCCCAGCATTTT; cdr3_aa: CASRSGLSNQPQHF
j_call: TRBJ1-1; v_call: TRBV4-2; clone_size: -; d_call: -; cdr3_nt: TGTGCCAGCAGCCAAGATGGAGGCGGGGTATATACTGAAGCTTTCTTT; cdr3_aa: CASSQDGGGVYTEAFF
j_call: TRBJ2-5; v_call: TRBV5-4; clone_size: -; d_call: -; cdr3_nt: TGTGCCAGCAGCCCGATACAGGGCCGGGAGACCCAGTACTTC; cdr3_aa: CASSPIQGRETQYF
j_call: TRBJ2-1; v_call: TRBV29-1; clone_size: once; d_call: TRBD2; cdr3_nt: TGCAGCGTTGAAGGTCTAGCGGGACCGAGCTCCTACAATGAGCAGTTCTTC; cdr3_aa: CSVEGLAGPSSYNEQFF
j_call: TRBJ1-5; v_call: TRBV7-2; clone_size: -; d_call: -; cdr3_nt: TGTGCCAGCAGCCGGCAGGGTAGTAGCAATCAGCCCCAGCATTTT; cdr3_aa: CASSRQGSSNQPQHF
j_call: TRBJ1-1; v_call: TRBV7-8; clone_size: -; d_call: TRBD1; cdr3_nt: TGTGCCAGCAGCCGACAGGGAAACACTGAAGCTTTCTTT; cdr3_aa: CASSRQGNTEAFF
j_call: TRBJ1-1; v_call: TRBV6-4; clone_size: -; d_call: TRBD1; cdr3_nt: TGTGCCAGCAGTGACTCGAACAGGGGTACTGAAGCTTTCTTT; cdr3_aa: CASSDSNRGTEAFF
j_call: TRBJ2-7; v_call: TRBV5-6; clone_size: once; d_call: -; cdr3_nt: TGTGCCAGCAGCTTCGAGACCTACGAGCAGTACTTC; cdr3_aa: CASSFETYEQYF
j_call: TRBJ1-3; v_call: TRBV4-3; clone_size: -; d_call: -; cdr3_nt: TGCGCCAGCAGCCAAGCCGCAGGAAGCTCTGGAAACACCATATATTTT; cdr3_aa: CASSQAAGSSGNTIYF
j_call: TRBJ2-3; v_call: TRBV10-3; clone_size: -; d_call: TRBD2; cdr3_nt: TGTGCCATCAGTGAGCGCCTAGCGGGACTCTCAGGATCAGATACGCAGTATTTT; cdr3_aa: CAISERLAGLSGSDTQYF
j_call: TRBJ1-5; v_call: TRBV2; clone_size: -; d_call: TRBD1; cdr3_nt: TGTGCCAGCAGTCGACAGGGGGATAGCAATCAGCCCCAGCATTTT; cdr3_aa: CASSRQGDSNQPQHF
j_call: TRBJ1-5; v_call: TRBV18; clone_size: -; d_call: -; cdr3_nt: TGTGCCAGCTCCGAAAACGACGGGGGATGGCCCCAGCATTTT; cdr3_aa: CASSENDGGWPQHF
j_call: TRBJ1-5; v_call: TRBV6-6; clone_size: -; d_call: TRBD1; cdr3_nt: TGTGCCAGCAGTCCCCCCGGGACAGGGGTTCAGCCCCAGCATTTT; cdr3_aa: CASSPPGTGVQPQHF
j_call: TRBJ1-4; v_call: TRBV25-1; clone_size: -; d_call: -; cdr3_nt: TGTGCCAGCAGTGAGTCAGGCTCCTATGAAAAACTGTTTTTT; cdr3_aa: CASSESGSYEKLFF
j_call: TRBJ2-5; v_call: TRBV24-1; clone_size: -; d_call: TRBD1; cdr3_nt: TGTGCCACCAGTGGCGGGACAGGGCTACCCCAAGAGACCCAGTACTTC; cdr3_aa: CATSGGTGLPQETQYF
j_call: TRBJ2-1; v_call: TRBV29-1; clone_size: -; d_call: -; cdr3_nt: TGCAGCGTTGGACAGGACCTATCCTACAATGAGCAGTTCTTC; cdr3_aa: CSVGQDLSYNEQFF
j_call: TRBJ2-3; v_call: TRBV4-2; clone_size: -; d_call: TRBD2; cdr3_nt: TGTGCCAGTAACGAGGAACCGGGAAACCGGGGGGCAGATACGCAGTATTTT; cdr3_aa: CASNEEPGNRGADTQYF